These T cell receptor beta chains were read from a single sample in a study of OX40 agonist ivuxolimab in advanced cancers. Some clones are missing from TCRdb's copy, which holds only in-frame ones; the method was immunoSEQ multiplex PCR. The sample yields about 80,000 clones, over 80% seen once. This specimen consisted of CD4+ or CD8+ T cells sorted from blood, obtained in a trial of the OX40 agonist ivuxolimab. The receptors shown here come from an adult with an advanced solid tumor such as melanoma, head and neck, liver or kidney cancer. Each CDR3 is given with its conserved first and last residue. A D gene is named only where the DNA matches it firmly. Size values are once, few and many counts, or a class for expanded clones, and some rows have none.

>.|TRBJ1-6|.|TRBV7-3
TGTGCCAGCAGGGTGAATTATAATTCACCCCTCCACTTT
CASRVNYNSPLHF
>once|TRBJ2-5|.|TRBV30
TGTGCCTGGAGTGCTACAGGGCGAGAGACCCAGTACTTC
CAWSATGRETQYF
>.|TRBJ2-5|.|TRBV7-2
TGTGCCAGCAGCTTCTCCCTCCCCGGCAGGGAGACCCAGTACTTC
CASSFSLPGRETQYF
>.|TRBJ1-2|.|TRBV7-7
TGTGCCAGCAGAATGACAGTTAACTATGGCTACACCTTC
CASRMTVNYGYTF
>.|TRBJ2-3|TRBD2|TRBV10-3
TGTGCCATCAGTGAGTCTCGGTCGGGAGGGCTAGATACGCAGTATTTT
CAISESRSGGLDTQYF
>.|TRBJ2-1|.|TRBV5-1
TGCGCCAGCAGCGGGGGGCTCTACAATGAGCAGTTCTTC
CASSGGLYNEQFF
>once|TRBJ2-7|TRBD2|TRBV27
TGTGCCAGCAGTTTGGGTAGCGGGCGCTCCTACGAGCAGTACTTC
CASSLGSGRSYEQYF
>.|TRBJ2-7|.|TRBV19
TGTGCCAGTAGTACAGGCGGCCACGAGCAGTACTTC
CASSTGGHEQYF
>.|TRBJ2-7|.|TRBV7-9
TGTGCCAGCAGCTTATCTTCCTCGTCAGGGGACAAGCAGTACTTC
CASSLSSSSGDKQYF
>.|TRBJ2-7|TRBD2|TRBV9
TGTGCCAGCAGCGTAGGAGGGGGGACTAGCGGGGTCTACGAGCAGTACTTC
CASSVGGGTSGVYEQYF
>.|TRBJ1-1|TRBD1|TRBV6-4
TGTGCCAGCAGTGACTCATCCAGGGGGGGCACTGAAGCTTTCTTT
CASSDSSRGGTEAFF
>.|TRBJ1-2|TRBD1|TRBV5-4
TGTGCCAGCAGCTTAGGCGAGACAGGGGGTATCGGCTACACCTTC
CASSLGETGGIGYTF
>.|TRBJ2-7|.|TRBV4-1
TGCGCCAGCAGCCAAGATCTGGGGACCCGTTCTATGGAGCAGTACTTC
CASSQDLGTRSMEQYF
>.|TRBJ1-2|.|TRBV27
TGTGCCAGCAGTTTGGGGGGTCCCTATGGCTACACCTTC
CASSLGGPYGYTF
>.|TRBJ2-2|TRBD1|TRBV15
TGTGCCACCAGCAGTAGGACAGGGAGCACCGGGGAGCTGTTTTTT
CATSSRTGSTGELFF
>.|TRBJ2-7|.|TRBV6-1
TGTGCCAGCAGTGATGGGCAGGTTGGAAGGTACGAGCAGTACTTC
CASSDGQVGRYEQYF
>.|TRBJ1-1|.|TRBV30
TGTGCCTGGAATCTGCCGGTTACTGAAGCTTTCTTT
CAWNLPVTEAFF
>.|TRBJ2-7|.|TRBV29-1
TGCAGCGTTGCCGCACAGAGCTACGAGCAGTACTTC
CSVAAQSYEQYF
>.|TRBJ2-7|TRBD2|TRBV27
TGTGCCAGCAGTTTTCTAGCGGGGAACTCCTACGAGCAGTACTTC
CASSFLAGNSYEQYF
>.|TRBJ1-2|.|TRBV5-4
TGTGCCAGCAGCTTGGATAGGAATGGCTACACCTTC
CASSLDRNGYTF
>.|TRBJ2-7|TRBD2|TRBV18
TGTGCCAGCTCACCAACCCTAGCGGGAGCAACGTACGAGCAGTACTTC
CASSPTLAGATYEQYF
>.|TRBJ1-1|.|TRBV6-6
TGTGCCAGCAGTTATCAGAACACTGAAGCTTTCTTT
CASSYQNTEAFF
>.|TRBJ1-6|.|TRBV5-1
TGCGCCAGCAGCTCCGGGAATTCACCCCTCCACTTT
CASSSGNSPLHF
>.|TRBJ2-5|.|TRBV21-1
TGTGCCAGCAACCAAACTAGAGGAGAAGAGACCCAGTACTTC
CASNQTRGEETQYF
>.|TRBJ2-3|.|TRBV5-1
TGCGCCAGCAGCTTGGAGGCCCTAGGGACAGATACGCAGTATTTT
CASSLEALGTDTQYF
>.|TRBJ1-5|.|TRBV28
TGTGCCAGCTATGGTCGGGGCAGCAATCAGCCCCAGCATTTT
CASYGRGSNQPQHF
>.|TRBJ2-7|.|TRBV5-4
TGTGCCAGCAGCTTGAATACCTACGAGCAGTACTTC
CASSLNTYEQYF
>.|TRBJ2-3|TRBD2|TRBV7-2
TGTGCCAGCAGCTCGTATGGTAGCGGGGGAATAGATACGCAGTATTTT
CASSSYGSGGIDTQYF
>.|TRBJ2-2|.|TRBV18
TGTGCCAGCTCACCGAAGACTAGTTCCGGGGAGCTGTTTTTT
CASSPKTSSGELFF